This TCR beta chain was recorded in a study of control samples from healthy donors and cancer patients. The CDR3 is 14 amino acids. Germline assignment: CDR1 MNHEY and CDR2 SVGEGT. V dropped 0 bases and J dropped 5 bases, with 7 bases sitting between them. Produced via immunoSEQ multiplex PCR; TCRdb's table is partial and in-frame only. The repertoire consists of about 130,000 clones, with roughly 87% occurring once and the leading ten covering 1.5% to 2%. V is TRBV6-2 or TRBV6-3 and J is TRBJ1-4; the D gene is possibly TRBD1 (5 bases). This receptor was identified in a man younger than 35 in good health. Sequenced: blood. The CDR3 here is CASSYSGENEKLFF. The CDR3 DNA reads as TGTGCCAGCAGTTACTCGGGGGAGAATGAAAAACTGTTTTTT.